Described below is a single T cell receptor beta chain sequence and its context. Its antigen is undetermined. The PCR used 60 Vbeta and 13 Jbeta primers. Clones were read by immunoSEQ multiplex PCR, and TCRdb kept only the in-frame ones, dropping some. This sample has some 220,000 clones; 77% occur once, and the top ten carry less than 3.5%. The data belong to a study of cytomegalovirus exposure and HLA in healthy donors. The study, taken as a whole, reports: Confirmation was obtained in vitro that three CMV-associated chains are specific for CMV antigens. Later work found most CMV-associated TCR beta chains apparently HLA-restricted.

Healthy bone marrow donors made up the cohort. The germline CDR1 and CDR2 sequences are SGHVS and FNYEAQ. J was trimmed by 7 bases and V by 5 bases; bases with no gene match: 10. The CDR3 runs to 15 residues. The specimen sequenced was PBMCs. The sequence was collected from a woman aged 55 to 70 in good health and CMV-seropositive. The chain uses TRBV7-6 and TRBJ2-1; 8 nucleotides match TRBD2. CDR3 nucleotides: TGTGCCAGCAGCCTAAGGGTCAGCGGGAGAAATGAGCAGTTCTTC. Translation: CASSLRVSGRNEQFF.